This paragraph reports one TCR beta chain. This clonotype was seen a few times. Its antigen is currently not known. The record has no base qualities; no much larger clone is one base away. This entry comes from a study of T-cell memory formation after mild COVID-19 (dated by TCRdb to 2020 to 2022). About the full investigation: TCR sequence clusters from the two donors were found to be largely donor specific. T-cell clones expanding and contracting after mild COVID-19 in two donors were tracked by longitudinal TCRalpha and TCRbeta repertoire sequencing. Two young, previously healthy adult volunteers made up the cohort, one male and one female.

Based on the germline V gene (reference sequence), the CDR1 and CDR2 sequences are LNHDA and SQIVND. CDR3 length: 14 amino acids, cysteine to phenylalanine. Kept here is only the CDR3 DNA, which spans 42 bases and is read in frame from base 1. Between the V and J ends, shortened by 5 bases and 4 bases respectively, the junction contains 12 bases. PBMCs were isolated by Ficoll-Paque density gradient centrifugation. Findings and caveats that apply to the study as a whole: Clones contracting from day 15 to 85 had balanced CD4/CD8 phenotypes, while a second wave expanding from day 15 to 37 was biased towards CD4+. Contracting CD4+ clones turned up mainly in the CM and EM memory subsets, whereas EMRA was where CD8+ clones were enriched. Some responding clones were detected in pre-infection memory, which suggested that pre-existing cross-reactive memory T cells had joined the SARS-CoV-2 response. Whether the second-wave clones peaking on day 37 were SARS-CoV-2 specific was not confirmed. Only two mild cases were covered by the study, and larger cohorts that include severe cases with pre-infection samples were considered necessary.

The reads were generated on an Illumina NovaSeq 6000. TCRalpha and TCRbeta cDNA libraries were built by 5'RACE with constant-segment primers, adding sample barcodes and unique molecular identifiers. Trizol reagent was used to extract RNA from every sample. The libraries were amplified in two PCR steps, and the second step added a second sample barcode and Illumina TruSeq adapters. Libraries were sequenced on an Illumina NovaSeq with 2 x 150 bp paired-end reads. The study's own analysis went as follows. Demultiplexing of reads and collapsing into UMI-guided consensus sequences were performed with migec v1.2.7. Using mixcr v2.1.11, UMI consensuses were aligned to TRA and TRB V and J templates and then assembled into clonotypes. Expanded or contracted clonotypes were those called significant by both edgeR and NoisET, with noise models trained on biological replicates. For edgeR calls, the cutoffs were a false discovery rate-adjusted p below 0.01 and a log2 fold-change threshold of 1. As an exploratory analysis of dynamics, max-normalized trajectories of the 1000 most abundant clonotypes were examined by PCA with hierarchical clustering. Separately sequenced CD4+ and CD8+ repertoires were used to assign a CD4 or CD8 phenotype to each responding clone. TCRdb passed the public sequencing reads through fastp at Q25 and MiXCR, retaining productive beta sequences. For every CDR3 protein sequence, its rows merge into one entry that carries the most common genes and DNA. TCRdb's processing, not the authors' own work, is the source of the V and J calls. A total of over 400,000 distinct CDR3 sequences appear in this sample, 23% of them only once. The ten top clones hold about 12% of the sample.

Sequencing used PBMCs or a T cell subset sorted from them (not recorded which). This chain is built from TRBV19 and TRBJ2-1; D gene: possibly TRBD2, on 5 matching bases. This clonotype was obtained from an adult woman who had mild COVID-19 (a few samples of this study predate the infection). The sample titles of this study are shuffled in the database, so cell type and time point are left out; the donor was told from shared clones. The CDR3 reads as follows: CASSPRRRYNEQFF. The DNA sequence is as follows: TGTGCCAGTAGTCCCCGGAGGCGGTACAATGAGCAGTTCTTC.